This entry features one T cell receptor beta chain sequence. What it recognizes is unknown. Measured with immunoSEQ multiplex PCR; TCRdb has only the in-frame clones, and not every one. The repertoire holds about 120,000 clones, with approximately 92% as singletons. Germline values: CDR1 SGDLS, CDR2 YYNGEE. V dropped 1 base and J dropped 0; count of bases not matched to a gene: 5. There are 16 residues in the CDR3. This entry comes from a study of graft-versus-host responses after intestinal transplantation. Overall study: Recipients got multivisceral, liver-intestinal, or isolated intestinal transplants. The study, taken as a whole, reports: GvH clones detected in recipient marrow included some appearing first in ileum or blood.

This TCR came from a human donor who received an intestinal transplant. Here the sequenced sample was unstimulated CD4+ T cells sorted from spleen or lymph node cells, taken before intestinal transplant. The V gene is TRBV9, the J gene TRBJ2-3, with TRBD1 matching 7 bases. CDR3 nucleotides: TGTGCCAGCAGCGTACGGGACAGCAGAAGCACAGATACGCAGTATTTT. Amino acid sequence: CASSVRDSRSTDTQYF.